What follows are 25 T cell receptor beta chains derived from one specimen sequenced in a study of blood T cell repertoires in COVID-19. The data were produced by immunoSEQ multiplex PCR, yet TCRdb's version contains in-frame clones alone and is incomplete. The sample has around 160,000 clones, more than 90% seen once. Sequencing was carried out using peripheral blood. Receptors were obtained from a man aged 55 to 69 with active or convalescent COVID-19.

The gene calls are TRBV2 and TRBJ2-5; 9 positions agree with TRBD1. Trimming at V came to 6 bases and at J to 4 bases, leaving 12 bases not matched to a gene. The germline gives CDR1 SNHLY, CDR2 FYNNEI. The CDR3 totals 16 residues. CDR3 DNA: TGTGCCAGCAGGGTGACAGGGGGGATGAAAGTAGAGACCCAGTACTTC. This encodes CASRVTGGMKVETQYF.

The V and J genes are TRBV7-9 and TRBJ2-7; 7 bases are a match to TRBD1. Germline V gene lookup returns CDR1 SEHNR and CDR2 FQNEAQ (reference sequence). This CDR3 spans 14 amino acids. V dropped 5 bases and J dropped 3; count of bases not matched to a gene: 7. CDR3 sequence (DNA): TGTGCCAGCAGCCCTCCGGGACAGAGCTACGAGCAGTACTTC. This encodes CASSPPGQSYEQYF.

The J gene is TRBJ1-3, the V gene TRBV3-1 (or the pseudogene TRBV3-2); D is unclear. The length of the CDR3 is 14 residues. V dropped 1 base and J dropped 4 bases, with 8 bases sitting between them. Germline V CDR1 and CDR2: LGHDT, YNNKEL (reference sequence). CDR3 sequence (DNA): TGTGCCAGCAGCCAAGGGGCGGGAGGAAACACCATATATTTT. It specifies CASSQGAGGNTIYF.

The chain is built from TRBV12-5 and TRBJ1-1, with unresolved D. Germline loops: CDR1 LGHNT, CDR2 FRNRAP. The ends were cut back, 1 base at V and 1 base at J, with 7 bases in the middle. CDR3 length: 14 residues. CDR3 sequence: CASGLAGGNTEAFF. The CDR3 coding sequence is TGTGCTAGTGGTTTGGCAGGAGGGAACACTGAAGCTTTCTTT.

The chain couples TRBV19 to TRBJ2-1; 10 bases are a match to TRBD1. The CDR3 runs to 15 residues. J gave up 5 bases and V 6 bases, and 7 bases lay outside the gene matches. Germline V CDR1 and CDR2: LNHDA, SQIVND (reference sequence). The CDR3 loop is CASSQDRGGHNEQFF. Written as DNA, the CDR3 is TGTGCCAGTAGCCAGGACAGGGGGGGCCACAATGAGCAGTTCTTC.

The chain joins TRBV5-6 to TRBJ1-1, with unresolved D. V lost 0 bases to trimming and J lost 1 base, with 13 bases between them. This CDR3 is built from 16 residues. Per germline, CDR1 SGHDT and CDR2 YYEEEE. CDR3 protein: CASSLDTRRWNTEAFF. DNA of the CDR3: TGTGCCAGCAGCTTGGACACCCGGCGGTGGAACACTGAAGCTTTCTTT.

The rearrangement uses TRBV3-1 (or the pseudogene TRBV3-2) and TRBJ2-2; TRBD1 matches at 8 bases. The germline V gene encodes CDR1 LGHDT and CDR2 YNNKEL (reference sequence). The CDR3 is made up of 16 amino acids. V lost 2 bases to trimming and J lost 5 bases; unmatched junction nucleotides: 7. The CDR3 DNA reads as TGTGCCAGCAGCCAACCGACAGGGGTGAGGACCGGGGAGCTGTTTTTT. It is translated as CASSQPTGVRTGELFF.

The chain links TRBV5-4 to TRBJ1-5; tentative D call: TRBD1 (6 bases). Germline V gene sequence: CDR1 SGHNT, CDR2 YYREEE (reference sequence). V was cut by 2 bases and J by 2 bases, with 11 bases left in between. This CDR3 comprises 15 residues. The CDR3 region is CASSLGGERNQPQHF. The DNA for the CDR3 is TGTGCCAGCAGCTTAGGGGGGGAGCGCAATCAGCCCCAGCATTTT.

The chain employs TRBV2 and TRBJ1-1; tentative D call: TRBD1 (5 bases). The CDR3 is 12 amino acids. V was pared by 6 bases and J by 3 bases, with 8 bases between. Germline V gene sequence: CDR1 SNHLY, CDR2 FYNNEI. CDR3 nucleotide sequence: TGTGCCAGCAGGCAGGGCTACACTGAAGCTTTCTTT. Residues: CASRQGYTEAFF.

Written as DNA, the CDR3 is TGTGCATCCGGACAGGGGGGATTTACCGGGGAGCTGTTTTTT. Translating gives CASGQGGFTGELFF. The rearrangement links TRBV30 to TRBJ2-2, with 10 bases identical to TRBD1. The CDR3 has 14 residues. CDR1 is GTSNPN and CDR2 is SVGIG in the germline V gene (reference sequence).

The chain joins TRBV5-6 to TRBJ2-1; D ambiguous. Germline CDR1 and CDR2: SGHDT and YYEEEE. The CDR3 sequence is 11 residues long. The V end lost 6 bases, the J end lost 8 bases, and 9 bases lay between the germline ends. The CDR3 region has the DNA TGTGCCAGCACCCTTCAGTATGAGCAGTTCTTC. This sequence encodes CASTLQYEQFF.

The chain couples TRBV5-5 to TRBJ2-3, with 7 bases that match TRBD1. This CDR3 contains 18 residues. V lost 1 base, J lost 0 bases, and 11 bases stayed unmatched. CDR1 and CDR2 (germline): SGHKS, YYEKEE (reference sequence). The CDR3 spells CASSLRVLYRGSTDTQYF. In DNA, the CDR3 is TGTGCCAGCAGCTTGCGGGTATTATACAGGGGAAGCACAGATACGCAGTATTTT.

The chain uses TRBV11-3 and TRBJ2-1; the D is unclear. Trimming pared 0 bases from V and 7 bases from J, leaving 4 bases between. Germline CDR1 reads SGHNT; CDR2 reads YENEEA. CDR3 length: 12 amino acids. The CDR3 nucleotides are TGTGCCAGCAGCTTAGAGAGGAATGAGCAGTTCTTC. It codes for CASSLERNEQFF.

The CDR3 nucleotides read TGCGCCAGCAGCTTGGGCTCTCAGGGGAATCAGCCCCAGCATTTT. Amino acids: CASSLGSQGNQPQHF. The V gene is TRBV5-1, the J gene TRBJ1-5; D possibly corresponds to TRBD1 (6 bases). Germline CDR1 is SGHRS and CDR2 is YFSETQ. The CDR3 is 15 amino acids. V lost 0 bases and J 4 bases, leaving 11 bases between the germline ends. Full variable domain (rest looked up from reference TRBV5-1 and TRBJ1-5): KAGVTQTPRYLIKTRGQQVTLSCSPISGHRSVSWYQQTPGQGLQFLFEYFSETQRNKGNFPGRFSGRQFSNSRSEMNVSTLELGDSALYLCASSLGSQGNQPQHFGDGTRLSIL.

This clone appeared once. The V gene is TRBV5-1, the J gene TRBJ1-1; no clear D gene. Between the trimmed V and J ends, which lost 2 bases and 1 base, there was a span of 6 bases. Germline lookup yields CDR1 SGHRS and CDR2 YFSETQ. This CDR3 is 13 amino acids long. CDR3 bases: TGCGCCAGCAGCTTCAACACGAACACTGAAGCTTTCTTT. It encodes CASSFNTNTEAFF.

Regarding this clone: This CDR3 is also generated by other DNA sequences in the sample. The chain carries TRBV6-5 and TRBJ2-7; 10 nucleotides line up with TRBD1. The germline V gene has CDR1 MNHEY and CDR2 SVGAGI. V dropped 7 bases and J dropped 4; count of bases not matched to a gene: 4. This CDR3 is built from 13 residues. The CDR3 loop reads CASIRTGGYEQYF. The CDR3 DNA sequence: TGTGCCAGCATTCGGACAGGGGGATACGAGCAGTACTTC.

CDR3 DNA sequence: TGTGCCAGCAGCTACAGACCCCCTCCTAACTATGGCTACACCTTC. Protein sequence: CASSYRPPPNYGYTF. V gene TRBV7-8 combines with J gene TRBJ1-2; unclear D gene. The germline gives CDR1 SGHVS, CDR2 FQNEAQ. Trimming cost V 4 bases and J 0 bases, with 12 bases left between them. CDR3 size: 15 residues.

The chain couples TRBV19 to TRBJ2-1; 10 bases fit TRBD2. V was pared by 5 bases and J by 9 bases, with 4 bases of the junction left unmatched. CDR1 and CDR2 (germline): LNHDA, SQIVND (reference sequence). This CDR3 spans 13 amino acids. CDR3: CASSGLAGAEQFF. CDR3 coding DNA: TGTGCCAGTAGTGGCCTAGCGGGAGCTGAGCAGTTCTTC.

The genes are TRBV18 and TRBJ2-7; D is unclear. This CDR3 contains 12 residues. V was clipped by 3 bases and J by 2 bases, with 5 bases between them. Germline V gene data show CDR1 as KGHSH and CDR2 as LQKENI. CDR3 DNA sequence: TGTGCCAGCTCACCTGACACCTACGAGCAGTACTTC. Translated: CASSPDTYEQYF.

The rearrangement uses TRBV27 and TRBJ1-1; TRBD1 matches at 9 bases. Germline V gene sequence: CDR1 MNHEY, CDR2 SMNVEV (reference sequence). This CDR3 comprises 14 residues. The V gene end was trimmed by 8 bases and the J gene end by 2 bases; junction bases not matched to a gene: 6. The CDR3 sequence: CASSRDRVNTEAFF. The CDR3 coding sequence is TGTGCCAGCTCCCGGGACAGGGTCAACACTGAAGCTTTCTTT.

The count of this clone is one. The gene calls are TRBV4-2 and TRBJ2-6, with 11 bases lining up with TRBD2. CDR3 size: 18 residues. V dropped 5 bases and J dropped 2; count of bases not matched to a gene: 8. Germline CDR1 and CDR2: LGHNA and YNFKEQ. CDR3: CASSLTSGRFAGANVLTF. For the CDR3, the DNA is TGTGCCAGCAGCTTAACTAGCGGGAGATTCGCTGGGGCCAACGTCCTGACTTTC.

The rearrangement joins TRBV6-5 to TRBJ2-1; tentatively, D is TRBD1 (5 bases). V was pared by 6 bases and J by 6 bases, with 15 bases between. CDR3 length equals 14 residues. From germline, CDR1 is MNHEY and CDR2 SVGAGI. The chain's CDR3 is CASRPTDTTNEQFF. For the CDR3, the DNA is TGTGCCAGCAGACCTACGGACACTACCAATGAGCAGTTCTTC.

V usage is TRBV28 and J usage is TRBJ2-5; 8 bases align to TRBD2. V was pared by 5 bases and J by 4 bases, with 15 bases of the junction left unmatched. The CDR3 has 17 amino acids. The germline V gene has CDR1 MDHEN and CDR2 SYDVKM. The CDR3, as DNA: TGTGCCAGCAGTCCTCTGGGGCGGGGGGTCCGCCGAGAGACCCAGTACTTC. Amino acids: CASSPLGRGVRRETQYF.

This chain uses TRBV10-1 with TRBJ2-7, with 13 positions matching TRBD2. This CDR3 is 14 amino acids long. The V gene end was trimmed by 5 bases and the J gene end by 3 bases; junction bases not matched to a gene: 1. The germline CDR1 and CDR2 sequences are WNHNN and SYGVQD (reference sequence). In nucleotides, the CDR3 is TGCGCCAGCAGTCGACTAGCGGGAGGCTACGAGCAGTACTTC. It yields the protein CASSRLAGGYEQYF.

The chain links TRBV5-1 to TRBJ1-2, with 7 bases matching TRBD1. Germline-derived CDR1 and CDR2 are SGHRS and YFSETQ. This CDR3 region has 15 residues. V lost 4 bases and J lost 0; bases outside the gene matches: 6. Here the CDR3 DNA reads TGCGCCAGCAGCCTGGACAGGTTGGCTAACTATGGCTACACCTTC. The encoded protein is CASSLDRLANYGYTF.